These T cell receptor beta chains were read from a single sample in a study of blood T cells in healthy people across ages. TCRdb re-called the 5' RACE reads through MiXCR, storing one row per CDR3 protein. The table records hundreds of thousands of distinct CDR3 sequences, 58% of them present only once. The sequenced material came from blood. The receptors come from a man between 25 and 39 years old in good health. Both conserved end residues are part of each CDR3. D genes are given only for firm matches. A row's size may be missing; if present it is once, few, many or a size class.

D: TRBD1
size: NA
V: TRBV3-1
J: TRBJ2-7
DNA: TGTGCCAGCAGCCAGGGACAGGCCGAGCAGTACTTC
CDR3: CASSQGQAEQYF

D: NA
size: NA
V: TRBV20-1
J: TRBJ2-1
DNA: TGCAGTGCTAGAGGACTACATTACAATGAGCAGTTCTTC
CDR3: CSARGLHYNEQFF

D: NA
size: NA
V: TRBV4-3
J: TRBJ2-5
DNA: TGCGCCAGCAGCCAAAGCGCCCCGGGGGAGACCCAGTACTTC
CDR3: CASSQSAPGETQYF

D: TRBD1
size: few
V: TRBV28
J: TRBJ2-7
DNA: TGTGCCAGCAGGAACCCGGGACAGGGCGAGCAGTACTTC
CDR3: CASRNPGQGEQYF

D: TRBD2
size: NA
V: TRBV24-1
J: TRBJ2-5
DNA: TGTGCCACCAGTGATCACTCCGGGAAGGTAGCGGGAACTCTACAAGAGACCCAGTACTTC
CDR3: CATSDHSGKVAGTLQETQYF

D: TRBD1
size: few
V: TRBV9
J: TRBJ2-6
DNA: TGTGCCAGCAGCGAATTTCTCGACAGGGGGTCACTCTCTGGGGCCAACGTCCTGACTTTC
CDR3: CASSEFLDRGSLSGANVLTF

D: NA
size: once
V: TRBV7-9
J: TRBJ1-4
DNA: TGTGCCAGCAGCTATAAAAGGACAGCATTATATGAAAAACTGTTTTTT
CDR3: CASSYKRTALYEKLFF

D: NA
size: few
V: TRBV20-1
J: TRBJ2-1
DNA: TGCAGTGCTAGTTGGACTCCCGGTATTACCAATGAGCAGTTCTTC
CDR3: CSASWTPGITNEQFF

D: NA
size: NA
V: TRBV3-1
J: TRBJ1-2
DNA: TGTGCCAGCAGCCCTAGCCGGGATAACTATGGCTACACCTTC
CDR3: CASSPSRDNYGYTF

D: NA
size: NA
V: TRBV7-7
J: TRBJ2-1
DNA: TGTGCTAGCAGCCCCCTAGAGCGGTCGGGGAGTACGGATGAGCAGTTCTTC
CDR3: CASSPLERSGSTDEQFF

D: NA
size: many
V: TRBV12-3/TRBV12-4
J: TRBJ2-7
DNA: TGTGCCAGCAGTTTAGCGGGACACCACTACGAGCAGTACTTC
CDR3: CASSLAGHHYEQYF

D: NA
size: NA
V: TRBV7-9
J: TRBJ2-1
DNA: TGTGCCAGCAGCCCTCAGACCAAAAACTCCTACAATGAGCAGTTCTTC
CDR3: CASSPQTKNSYNEQFF

D: NA
size: many
V: TRBV29-1
J: TRBJ2-1
DNA: TGCAGCGTCAAATACAATGAGCAGTTCTTC
CDR3: CSVKYNEQFF

D: TRBD2
size: NA
V: TRBV6-1
J: TRBJ2-5
DNA: TGTGCCAGCAGCCACCAGAGCGGGACGGCGGCGACCCAGTACTTC
CDR3: CASSHQSGTAATQYF

D: NA
size: NA
V: TRBV15
J: TRBJ1-1
DNA: TGTGCCACCAGGGGAAAATATGAAGCTTTCTTT
CDR3: CATRGKYEAFF

D: NA
size: NA
V: TRBV5-1
J: TRBJ2-1
DNA: TGCGCCAGCAGCTTGGCCACTAGCTCCTACAATGAGCAGTTCTTC
CDR3: CASSLATSSYNEQFF

D: TRBD1
size: NA
V: TRBV27
J: TRBJ1-2
DNA: TGTGCCAGCAGTTGGACAGGAAACTATGGCTACACCTTC
CDR3: CASSWTGNYGYTF

D: NA
size: NA
V: TRBV4-3
J: TRBJ2-2
DNA: TGCGCCAGCAGCCAAGATCCAGGGAACACCGGGGAGCTGTTTTTT
CDR3: CASSQDPGNTGELFF

D: TRBD2
size: NA
V: TRBV5-1
J: TRBJ2-3
DNA: TGCGCCAGCACCTCCTTAGCGGGAGGCACAGATACGCAGTATTTT
CDR3: CASTSLAGGTDTQYF

D: TRBD1
size: few
V: TRBV28
J: TRBJ1-2
DNA: TGTGCCAGCAGTTCAGGGACAGATCATGGCTACACCTTC
CDR3: CASSSGTDHGYTF

D: TRBD1
size: many
V: TRBV7-2
J: TRBJ1-5
DNA: TGTGCCAGCAGTCGGACAGGGGAGGTTGGTCAGCCCCAGCATTTT
CDR3: CASSRTGEVGQPQHF

D: NA
size: NA
V: TRBV5-1
J: TRBJ1-6
DNA: TGCGCCAGCAGCACGACTACGGAAAATTCACCCCTCCACTTT
CDR3: CASSTTTENSPLHF

D: NA
size: many
V: TRBV7-6
J: TRBJ2-3
DNA: TGTGCCAGCAGCTTAGTCGGGGGCACAGATACGCAGTATTTT
CDR3: CASSLVGGTDTQYF

D: TRBD1
size: NA
V: TRBV11-1
J: TRBJ2-6
DNA: TGTGCCAGCAGCCCCTGGACAGGCTCTGGGGCCAACGTCCTGACTTTC
CDR3: CASSPWTGSGANVLTF

D: NA
size: few
V: TRBV7-2
J: TRBJ2-5
DNA: TGTGCCAGCAGCTTAAGTTCTGTTGGAGAGACCCAGTACTTC
CDR3: CASSLSSVGETQYF

D: NA
size: NA
V: TRBV4-3
J: TRBJ2-3
DNA: TGCGCCAGCAGCCAAGGAATGGATTGGCTACGCACAGATACGCAGTATTTT
CDR3: CASSQGMDWLRTDTQYF